One and the same sample provided the 2 T cell receptor beta chains below, sequenced in a study of vaccination and CD4 T cells after COVID-19. Cultured CD4+ T cell DNA underwent sequencing with the Oncomine TCR Beta short-read assay. TCRdb redid the calling of the PCR reads with MiXCR, one entry per CDR3 protein. The data contain 20,000 to 25,000 distinct CDR3 sequences, 67% of them singletons. Antigen specificity for these receptors is unknown. The sample's treatment: approximately 11-day PBMC culture with coronavirus spike peptide pools or control peptides (ViraFEST assay). The specimen comprised CD4+ T cells from blood, cultured in vitro, sampled after SARS-CoV-2 vaccination. These receptor sequences come from a human donor who received a COVID-19 vaccine.

The V call is TRBV2, the J call TRBJ1-2; 7 nucleotides agree with TRBD1. CDR1 is SNHLY, CDR2 FYNNEI, per germline. The CDR3 loop spans 13 amino acids. Unmatched junction bases numbered 3, after V lost 5 bases and J lost 3 bases. The CDR3 DNA reads TGTGCCAGCAGTTCCAGGGGGTACTATGGCTACACCTTC. Amino acid sequence: CASSSRGYYGYTF.

The rearrangement links TRBV5-5 to TRBJ2-7; TRBD1 is a possible D gene (5 bases). This CDR3 has 16 amino acids. Per germline, CDR1 SGHKS and CDR2 YYEKEE (reference sequence). The V gene lost 3 bases and the J gene lost 0 bases, with 16 bases spanning the gap. Here the CDR3 DNA reads TGTGCCAGCAGCTCCAACGCAGGGTTAAGCTCCTACGAGCAGTACTTC. Translating gives CASSSNAGLSSYEQYF.